This record covers a single T cell receptor (beta chain). This specimen belongs to a study of cytomegalovirus exposure and HLA in healthy donors. PCR was performed using 60 Vbeta and 13 Jbeta primers. Assay: immunoSEQ multiplex PCR; the TCRdb copy retains only in-frame clones and omits some. This sample has about 170,000 clones, with about 88% found just once. Germline CDR1 is LNHNV and CDR2 is YYDKDF (reference sequence). Trimming left V 1 base short and J 0 bases short, with 7 bases between. The CDR3 is 15 amino acids. The clonotype comes from a man aged 18 to 30 in good health and CMV-seropositive. The chain uses TRBV15 and TRBJ1-3; D call uncertain. Sequencing was carried out using PBMCs. Here the CDR3 DNA reads TGTGCCACCAGCAGAGCCGGGAGCTCTGGAAACACCATATATTTT. Translating it yields CATSRAGSSGNTIYF. The full variable domain, in which reference TRBV15 and TRBJ1-3 provide the parts outside the CDR3, is DAMVIQNPRYQVTQFGKPVTLSCSQTLNHNVMYWYQQKSSQAPKLLFHYYDKDFNNEADTPDNFQSRRPNTSFCFLDIRSPGLGDTAMYLCATSRAGSSGNTIYFGEGSWLTVV.